The rows below give T cell receptor beta chains drawn from one sample of a study of Ad26.COV2.S vaccination and SARS-CoV-2 variants. Assay used: immunoSEQ multiplex PCR; TCRdb lists only in-frame clones, some missing. The profile shows under 550,000 clones, 70% to 90% of them singletons. The sample here was peripheral blood, taken in a trial of Ad26.COV2.S vaccine versus placebo. These receptors were collected from a person between 18 and 59 years old who received the Ad26.COV2.S COVID-19 vaccine or a placebo. The CDR3 runs from the conserved cysteine through the conserved F or W. D genes are given only for firm matches.

j_call v_call d_call cdr3_aa
TRBJ1-5 TRBV11-3 TRBD1 CASSSPRATGDSNQPQHF
TRBJ1-5 TRBV6-5 TRBD1 CASSLRQGRNQPQHF
TRBJ1-1 TRBV14 NA CASSLIRSGTEAFF
TRBJ2-7 TRBV10-1 NA CASSACPGKYEQYF
TRBJ1-1 TRBV19 NA CASKHIVKGGSGEAFF
TRBJ1-5 TRBV27 NA CASSPYIGEGDQPQHF
TRBJ1-6 TRBV6-5 NA CASSIVAAANSPLHF
TRBJ2-2 TRBV9 TRBD1 CASSGRTGTGITGELFF
TRBJ2-5 TRBV5-1 NA CASSFSGGRIETQYF
TRBJ2-2 TRBV7-7 NA CASSPLTGTNTGELFF